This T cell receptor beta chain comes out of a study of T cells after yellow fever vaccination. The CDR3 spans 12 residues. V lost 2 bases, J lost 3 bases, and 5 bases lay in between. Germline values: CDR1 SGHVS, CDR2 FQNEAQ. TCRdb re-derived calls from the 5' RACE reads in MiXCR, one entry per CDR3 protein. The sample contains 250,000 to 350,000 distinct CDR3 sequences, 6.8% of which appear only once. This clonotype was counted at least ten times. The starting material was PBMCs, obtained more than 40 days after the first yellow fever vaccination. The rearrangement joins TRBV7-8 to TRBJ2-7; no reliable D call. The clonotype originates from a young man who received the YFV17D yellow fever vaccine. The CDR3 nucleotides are TGTGCCAGCAGCTTATCGGTCTACGAGCAGTACTTC. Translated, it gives CASSLSVYEQYF.